This section outlines one T cell receptor beta chain sequence together with its context. Its antigen is currently unknown. This CDR3 region has 15 residues. CDR1 and CDR2 (germline): GTSNPN, SVGIG (reference sequence). Trimming at V came to 3 bases and at J to 3 bases, leaving 7 bases not matched to a gene. This sample stems from a study of T cell responses to AZD1222 COVID-19 vaccine. Study-wide findings and caveats: Of the AZD1222 recipients, only 5 to 7 were seropositive at baseline. White British people made up most donors, females outnumbered males, and clonal diversity was possibly underestimated. Spike-specific TCR breadth and depth grew following two AZD1222 doses.

Profiled with immunoSEQ multiplex PCR; TCRdb holds only in-frame clones, not every one. This table holds 90,000 to 150,000 clones, 80% to 90% found once. The rearrangement links TRBV30 to TRBJ2-2, with 7 bases fitting TRBD1. The source was peripheral blood, collected 28 days after the second AZD1222 dose. The clonotype was recovered from an adult who received the AZD1222 COVID-19 vaccine. CDR3 in amino acids: CAWSDREIYTGELFF. CDR3 nucleotide sequence: TGTGCCTGGAGCGACAGGGAGATTTACACCGGGGAGCTGTTTTTT.